These 32 T cell receptor beta chains were sequenced from one sample in a study of T cell responses to AZD1222 COVID-19 vaccine. The assay was immunoSEQ multiplex PCR, and TCRdb's table has in-frame clones only and misses some. The data contain roughly 180,000 clones, approximately 93% of them seen just once; the ten biggest clones take up 1.5% to 2%. This specimen consisted of peripheral blood, obtained 28 days after the second AZD1222 dose. All receptors derive from an adult who received the AZD1222 COVID-19 vaccine.

The rearrangement uses TRBV6-2 or TRBV6-3 and TRBJ1-1; a possible D gene is TRBD1 (5 bases). Deletions cut 3 bases from V and 4 bases from J, with 9 bases between. The CDR3 contains 13 residues. In germline, CDR1 is MNHEY, CDR2 SVGEGT. CDR3 bases: TGTGCCAGCAGTTATATGGGACTCACTGAAGCTTTCTTT. It yields the protein CASSYMGLTEAFF.

The chain employs TRBV27 and TRBJ1-1; D unresolved. CDR1 and CDR2 (germline): MNHEY, SMNVEV (reference sequence). V was pared by 1 base and J by 1 base, with 4 bases between. The CDR3 covers 13 residues. The DNA of the CDR3 is TGTGCCAGCAGTTTATGGCCGAACACTGAAGCTTTCTTT. Translating it yields CASSLWPNTEAFF.

The V and J genes are TRBV7-8 and TRBJ2-1, with D possibly matching TRBD1 (6 bases). This CDR3 is 13 amino acids long. With 5 bases removed from V and 4 bases from J, the gap between germline ends came to 9 bases. CDR1 is SGHVS and CDR2 is FQNEAQ in the germline V gene. The CDR3 DNA follows: TGTGCCAGCAGCATGGACAGATACAATGAGCAGTTCTTC. Translation: CASSMDRYNEQFF.

CDR3 residues: CASSQPGLAGGSSYNEQFF. In DNA, the CDR3 is TGTGCCAGCAGCCAACCGGGACTAGCGGGAGGGAGCTCCTACAATGAGCAGTTCTTC. The J gene is TRBJ2-1, the V gene TRBV3-1 (or the pseudogene TRBV3-2), with 16 bases identical to TRBD2. CDR1 and CDR2 from the germline V gene are LGHDT and YNNKEL (reference sequence). Unmatched junction bases numbered 4, after V lost 2 bases and J lost 0 bases. The CDR3 is 19 amino acids.

The rearrangement uses TRBV7-9 and TRBJ1-4; D perhaps matches TRBD1 (5 bases). The CDR3 loop spans 15 amino acids. Trimming took 1 base from V and 3 from J, leaving 9 bases between them. Germline CDR1 reads SEHNR; CDR2 reads FQNEAQ (reference sequence). CDR3 amino acids: CASSLVQGSNEKLFF. The CDR3 nucleotides are TGTGCCAGCAGCTTAGTTCAGGGTTCTAATGAAAAACTGTTTTTT.

V is TRBV19 and J is TRBJ1-2, with D perhaps matching TRBD1 (5 bases). This CDR3 spans 16 amino acids. V lost 3 bases, J lost 4 bases, and 18 bases lay in between. The germline CDR1 and CDR2 sequences are LNHDA and SQIVND (reference sequence). This CDR3 reads CASSISSGPVGYGYTF. CDR3 in DNA: TGTGCCAGTAGTATCTCCTCGGGGCCGGTTGGCTATGGCTACACCTTC.

This chain links TRBV5-1 with TRBJ2-2; the D is unclear. Looked up from germline, CDR1 is SGHRS and CDR2 is YFSETQ. V was shortened by 2 bases and J by 0 bases, with 8 bases between the two germline ends. There are 15 residues in the CDR3. In DNA form, the CDR3 reads TGCGCCAGCAGCTTTGGCGGACCGAACACCGGGGAGCTGTTTTTT. This encodes CASSFGGPNTGELFF.

This chain joins TRBV3-1 (or the pseudogene TRBV3-2) and TRBJ2-1, with D perhaps matching TRBD1 (6 bases). This CDR3 spans 15 amino acids. Germline V gene lookup returns CDR1 LGHDT and CDR2 YNNKEL (reference sequence). V gave up 3 bases and J gave up 6 bases, with 15 bases separating them. The CDR3 loop reads CASSHFAVQGNEQFF. The CDR3 coding sequence is TGTGCCAGCAGCCATTTCGCGGTACAGGGCAATGAGCAGTTCTTC.

The chain links TRBV2 to TRBJ1-5, with D possibly TRBD1 on 6 matching bases. V was cut by 9 bases and J by 3 bases, with 12 bases left in between. The CDR3 spans 13 residues. In germline, CDR1 is SNHLY, CDR2 FYNNEI. CDR3: CASRTENNQPQHF. For the CDR3, the DNA is TGTGCCAGTAGGACAGAAAACAATCAGCCCCAGCATTTT.

V usage is TRBV19 and J usage is TRBJ1-2; D gene uncertain. Trimming took 4 bases from V and 4 from J, leaving 7 bases between them. The CDR3 is 12 amino acids. CDR1 and CDR2 (germline): LNHDA, SQIVND (reference sequence). CDR3 nucleotide sequence: TGTGCCAGTAGTACGGCAGCCTATGGCTACACCTTC. Amino acid sequence: CASSTAAYGYTF.

The chain employs TRBV12-3 or TRBV12-4 and TRBJ2-1; D remains ambiguous. CDR3 size: 11 residues. Trimming left V 6 bases short and J 4 bases short, with 4 bases between. The CDR3 coding sequence is TGTGCCAGCAGCCAATACAATGAGCAGTTCTTC. Translation gives CASSQYNEQFF.

The rearrangement links TRBV18 to TRBJ2-5, with 8 bases matching TRBD1. The CDR3 has 16 residues. V lost 6 bases and J lost 3; bases outside the gene matches: 12. Germline V gene sequence: CDR1 KGHSH, CDR2 LQKENI. The CDR3 coding sequence is TGTGCCAGCTCCCGCCAGACAGGGGCCCATAAAGAGACCCAGTACTTC. Its protein product is CASSRQTGAHKETQYF.

The chain is built from TRBV2 and TRBJ1-5; a possible D gene is TRBD1 (6 bases). This CDR3 contains 15 residues. Germline CDR1 is SNHLY and CDR2 is FYNNEI. The germline V and J ends were trimmed by 3 bases and 4 bases, with 13 bases remaining between them. The CDR3, as DNA: TGTGCCAGCAGTGATTTGGGGGCGTCGAATCAGCCCCAGCATTTT. Its protein product is CASSDLGASNQPQHF.

V is TRBV11-2 and J is TRBJ2-1; 12 bases align to TRBD1. CDR1 and CDR2 (germline): SGHAT, FQNNGV. The V gene end was trimmed by 6 bases and the J gene end by 7 bases; junction bases not matched to a gene: 10. The CDR3 is made up of 16 amino acids. This chain's CDR3 is CASRPAGGQGANEQFF. CDR3 bases: TGTGCCAGCAGGCCGGCTGGGGGACAGGGGGCAAATGAGCAGTTCTTC.

The chain combines TRBV6-1 with TRBJ1-1, with unresolved D. V gave up 2 bases and J gave up 7 bases, with 8 bases separating them. CDR1 MNHNS and CDR2 SASEGT come from the germline V gene. CDR3 length equals 12 residues. This chain's CDR3 is CASSETALEAFF. DNA for the CDR3: TGTGCCAGCAGTGAAACGGCACTTGAAGCTTTCTTT.

The chain recombines TRBV7-8 with TRBJ1-2; weak D call: TRBD1 (5 bases). Trimming shortened V by 8 bases and J by 3 bases, and 16 bases separated the two germline ends. In germline, CDR1 is SGHVS, CDR2 FQNEAQ. The CDR3 runs to 14 residues. The CDR3 sequence is CASAGRGGHYGYTF. CDR3 DNA: TGTGCCAGCGCCGGCCGGGGGGGACACTATGGCTACACCTTC.

V is TRBV6-5 and J is TRBJ1-5; 7 bases fit TRBD1. The V gene end was trimmed by 5 bases and the J gene end by 1 base; junction bases not matched to a gene: 5. In germline, CDR1 is MNHEY, CDR2 SVGAGI. The CDR3 is 15 residues long. The DNA for the CDR3 is TGTGCCAGCAGTCCGGACAGGTCGAGCAATCAGCCCCAGCATTTT. Its protein product is CASSPDRSSNQPQHF.

The rearrangement links TRBV2 to TRBJ2-7; 7 positions agree with TRBD2. Germline CDR1 SNHLY, CDR2 FYNNEI. The trim removed 6 bases at V and 0 bases at J, leaving 8 bases unmatched. The CDR3 has 15 residues. This CDR3 is CASRYGGSNSYEQYF. The CDR3 coding sequence is TGTGCCAGCAGGTACGGCGGGAGCAACTCCTACGAGCAGTACTTC.

V is TRBV28 and J is TRBJ1-2; the match to TRBD1 covers 10 bases. With V trimmed by 10 bases and J by 8 bases, 10 bases remained unmatched. Germline assignment: CDR1 MDHEN and CDR2 SYDVKM. The CDR3 spans 13 residues. This chain's CDR3 is CATFLGQGGGYTF. CDR3 coding DNA: TGTGCCACCTTCCTCGGACAGGGGGGAGGCTACACCTTC.

The chain combines TRBV6-1 with TRBJ1-5; perhaps TRBD1 as D (6 bases). The ends were cut back, 2 bases at V and 4 bases at J, with 15 bases in the middle. The CDR3 runs 16 residues. Germline lookup yields CDR1 MNHNS and CDR2 SASEGT. Here the CDR3 DNA reads TGTGCCAGCAGTGAATTTGCGGGGGCCGGGAATCAGCCCCAGCATTTT. This gives the protein CASSEFAGAGNQPQHF.

The rearrangement links TRBV2 to TRBJ1-1; tentative D call: TRBD1 (5 bases). CDR3 length equals 14 residues. The germline CDR1 and CDR2 sequences are SNHLY and FYNNEI. V was clipped by 2 bases and J by 4 bases, with 11 bases between them. CDR3 amino acids: CASSELGERTEAFF. The CDR3 nucleotides read TGTGCCAGCAGTGAATTGGGGGAGCGCACTGAAGCTTTCTTT.

The genes are TRBV6-2 or TRBV6-3 and TRBJ1-6; 10 bases fit TRBD1. The CDR3 runs to 16 residues. V lost 4 bases, J lost 6 bases, and 6 bases stayed unmatched. Germline V gene data show CDR1 as MNHEY and CDR2 as SVGEGT. The DNA for the CDR3 is TGTGCCAGCAGTTGGGGGACAGGGGAAGGTAATTCACCCCTCCACTTT. Translating gives CASSWGTGEGNSPLHF.

J is TRBJ1-3 and V is TRBV6-1; weak D call: TRBD1 (6 bases). This CDR3 has 17 amino acids. V shed 4 bases and J shed 0 bases, with 16 bases lying between them. Germline V gives CDR1 MNHNS, CDR2 SASEGT. The CDR3 region is CASSGGGHQFSGNTIYF. For the CDR3, the DNA is TGTGCCAGCAGTGGGGGGGGACACCAATTCTCTGGAAACACCATATATTTT.

The chain combines TRBV13 with TRBJ2-1; tentative D call: TRBD2 (5 bases). This CDR3 contains 14 residues. Trimming stripped 5 bases from V and 5 bases from J, with 13 bases between. Germline values: CDR1 PRHDT, CDR2 FYEKMQ (reference sequence). CDR3 nucleotide sequence: TGTGCCAGCAGCCCCCCCGGGAACCACAATGAGCAGTTCTTC. This sequence encodes CASSPPGNHNEQFF.

Only a few counts were recorded for this clone. The gene calls are TRBV7-9 and TRBJ2-6; no clear D gene. V lost 2 bases to trimming and J lost 1 base, with 6 bases between them. Germline lookup yields CDR1 SEHNR and CDR2 FQNEAQ (reference sequence). This CDR3 has 15 residues. The CDR3 coding sequence is TGTGCCAGCAGCTTATCGGAGTCTGGGGCCAACGTCCTGACTTTC. It is translated as CASSLSESGANVLTF. The variable domain in full, completed from reference TRBV7-9 and TRBJ2-6, reads DTGVSQNPRHKITKRGQNVTFRCDPISEHNRLYWYRQTLGQGPEFLTYFQNEAQLEKSRLLSDRFSAERPKGSFSTLEIQRTEQGDSAMYLCASSLSESGANVLTFGAGSRLTVL.

This clone was observed once. The chain is built from TRBV30 and TRBJ2-1; 11 bases align to TRBD2. The CDR3 is 15 residues long. J was trimmed by 9 bases and V by 1 base; bases with no gene match: 8. CDR1 and CDR2 from the germline V gene are GTSNPN and SVGIG (reference sequence). The CDR3 protein is CAWSGVSGRAGEQFF. In DNA form, the CDR3 reads TGTGCCTGGAGTGGGGTTAGCGGGAGGGCGGGTGAGCAGTTCTTC.

V is TRBV7-3 and J is TRBJ2-1, with a possible D match to TRBD1 (6 bases). V gave up 5 bases and J gave up 4 bases, with 9 bases separating them. There are 13 residues in the CDR3. The germline CDR1 and CDR2 sequences are SGHTA and FQGTGA. CDR3 in amino acids: CASSTGQYNEQFF. The CDR3 bases are TGTGCCAGCAGCACCGGACAGTACAATGAGCAGTTCTTC.

The CDR3 loop reads CASSPGRQNYGYTF. CDR3 in DNA: TGTGCCAGCAGCCCGGGAAGACAGAACTATGGCTACACCTTC. The chain couples TRBV5-5 to TRBJ1-2; D may be TRBD1 (5 bases). CDR1 and CDR2 (germline): SGHKS, YYEKEE (reference sequence). The CDR3 is 14 amino acids. The ends were cut back, 4 bases at V and 2 bases at J, with 12 bases in the middle.

This sequence joins TRBV27 and TRBJ2-1; TRBD1 matches at 10 bases. With 6 bases clipped from V and 4 bases from J, the junction kept 6 bases outside the gene matches. The CDR3 spans 15 residues. Germline V CDR1 and CDR2: MNHEY, SMNVEV (reference sequence). CDR3 residues: CASRSWDRGYNEQFF. In DNA, the CDR3 is TGTGCCAGCAGAAGTTGGGACAGGGGATACAATGAGCAGTTCTTC.

This rearrangement joins TRBV27 to TRBJ1-2, with D hard to call. Germline-derived CDR1 and CDR2 are MNHEY and SMNVEV (reference sequence). The germline V and J ends were trimmed by 4 bases and 3 bases, with 15 bases remaining between them. The CDR3 contains 15 residues. CDR3: CASSSVDRPYYGYTF. CDR3 DNA sequence: TGTGCCAGCAGTTCAGTGGACCGACCCTACTATGGCTACACCTTC.

Only one count was recorded for this clone. This chain joins TRBV6-2 or TRBV6-3 and TRBJ2-7; D is unresolved. Germline V lookup: CDR1 MNHEY, CDR2 SVGEGT. Between the trimmed V and J ends, which lost 3 bases and 6 bases, there was a span of 9 bases. The CDR3 is 12 amino acids. For the CDR3, the DNA is TGTGCCAGCAGTTATCCAGGCCCCGAGCAGTACTTC. Translation: CASSYPGPEQYF.

The chain couples TRBV19 to TRBJ2-3; 8 bases match TRBD2. This CDR3 comprises 15 residues. The junction had 5 bases not matched to a gene; V was cut back by 0 bases and J by 6 bases. Germline V gene sequence: CDR1 LNHDA, CDR2 SQIVND (reference sequence). CDR3 protein: CASSIDRLALDTQYF. In DNA form, the CDR3 reads TGTGCCAGTAGTATAGATCGACTAGCGTTGGATACGCAGTATTTT.